This TCR beta chain emerged from a study of T cell clonality in common variable immunodeficiency. Equal genomic DNA amounts from CVID and control samples were sequenced. The assay was immunoSEQ multiplex PCR, and TCRdb's table has in-frame clones only and misses some. The sample has roughly 58,000 clones, none seen only once; the top ten hold 5.4%. This clone has a count of ten or more. What it recognizes is unknown. Study-wide results and limits: Fewer deletions and N-nucleotide insertions were reportedly seen in common variable immunodeficiency TCR beta sequences. Patient heterogeneity in the CVID cohort limited correlations between repertoire features and clinical complications. The cause of increased CVID clonality remains unclear without subpopulation sequencing.

This clonotype was sampled from a person aged 18 to 70 in good health. What was sequenced was peripheral blood mononuclear cells.

The CDR3 here is CASSPTSGRDEQFF. Partial CDR3 DNA: TGTGCCAGCTCACCAACTAGCGGGAGGGATGAG. This rearrangement joins TRBV18 to TRBJ2-1; 13 nucleotides agree with TRBD2. The read ends 3 residues shy of where the CDR3 ends; the end is completed using the germline J gene. Germline CDR1 is KGHSH and CDR2 is LQKENI. The V gene end was trimmed by 2 bases and the J gene end by 8 bases; junction bases not matched to a gene: 0. This CDR3 is 14 amino acids long.